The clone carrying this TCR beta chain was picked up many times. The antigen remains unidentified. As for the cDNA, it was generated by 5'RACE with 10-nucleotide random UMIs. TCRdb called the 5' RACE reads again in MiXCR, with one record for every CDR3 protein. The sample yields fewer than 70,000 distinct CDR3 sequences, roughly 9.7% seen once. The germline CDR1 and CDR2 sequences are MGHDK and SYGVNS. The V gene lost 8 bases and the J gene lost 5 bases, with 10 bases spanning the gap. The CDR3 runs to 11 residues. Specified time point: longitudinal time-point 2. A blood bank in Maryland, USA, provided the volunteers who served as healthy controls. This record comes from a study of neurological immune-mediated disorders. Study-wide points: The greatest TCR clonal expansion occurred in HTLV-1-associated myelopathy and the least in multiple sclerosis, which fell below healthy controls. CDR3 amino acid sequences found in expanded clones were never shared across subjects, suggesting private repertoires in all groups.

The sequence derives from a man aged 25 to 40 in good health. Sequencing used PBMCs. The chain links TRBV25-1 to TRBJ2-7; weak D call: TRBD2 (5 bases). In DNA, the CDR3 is TGTGCCAGCTCTGAGGGAGACGAGCAGTACTTC. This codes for CASSEGDEQYF.